This T cell receptor beta chain was found in a study of T cells in Graves' hyperthyroidism and ophthalmopathy. At least ten counts were recorded for this clonotype. Its cognate antigen is unknown. Regions amplified from RNA transcripts were the TCR beta CDR3 regions. The TCR CDR3 first-round RT-PCR relied on the HTBI primer set. TCRdb re-called the multiplex PCR reads with MiXCR, one entry per CDR3 protein. In the table there are 600,000 to 650,000 distinct CDR3 sequences, about 16% of which are singletons. Stable Graves' hyperthyroidism denoted no ophthalmopathy progression over 18 months. The germline V gene encodes CDR1 MNHEY and CDR2 SMNVEV (reference sequence). The CDR3 contains 13 residues. Trimming took 7 bases from V and 5 from J; bases not matched to a gene: 5. General observations from the study: The model forecast ophthalmopathy, anticipating it by a median around 6.5 months before onset.

Sequenced input: blood. The clonotype comes from a young woman with Graves' hyperthyroidism. The chain uses TRBV27 and TRBJ2-1; TRBD1 matches 7 bases. CDR3 loop: CASTGGDHNEQFF. CDR3 in DNA: TGTGCCAGCACAGGGGGAGACCACAATGAGCAGTTCTTC.